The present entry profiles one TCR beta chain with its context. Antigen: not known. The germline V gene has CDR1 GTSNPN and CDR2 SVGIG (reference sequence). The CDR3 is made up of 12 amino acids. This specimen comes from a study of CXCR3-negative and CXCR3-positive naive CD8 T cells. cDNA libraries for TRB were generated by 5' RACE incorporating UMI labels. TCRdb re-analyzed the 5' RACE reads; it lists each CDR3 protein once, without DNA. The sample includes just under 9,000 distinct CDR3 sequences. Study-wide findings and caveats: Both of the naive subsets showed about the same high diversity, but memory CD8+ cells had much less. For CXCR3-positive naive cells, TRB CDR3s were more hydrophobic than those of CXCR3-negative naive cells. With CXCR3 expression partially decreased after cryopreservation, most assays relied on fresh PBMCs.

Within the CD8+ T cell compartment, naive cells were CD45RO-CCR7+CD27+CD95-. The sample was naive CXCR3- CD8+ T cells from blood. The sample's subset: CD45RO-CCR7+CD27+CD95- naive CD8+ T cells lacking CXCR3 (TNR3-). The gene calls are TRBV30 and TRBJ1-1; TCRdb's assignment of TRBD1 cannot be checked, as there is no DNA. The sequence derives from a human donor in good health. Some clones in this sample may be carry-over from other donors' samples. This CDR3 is CAWTTGDTEAFF.